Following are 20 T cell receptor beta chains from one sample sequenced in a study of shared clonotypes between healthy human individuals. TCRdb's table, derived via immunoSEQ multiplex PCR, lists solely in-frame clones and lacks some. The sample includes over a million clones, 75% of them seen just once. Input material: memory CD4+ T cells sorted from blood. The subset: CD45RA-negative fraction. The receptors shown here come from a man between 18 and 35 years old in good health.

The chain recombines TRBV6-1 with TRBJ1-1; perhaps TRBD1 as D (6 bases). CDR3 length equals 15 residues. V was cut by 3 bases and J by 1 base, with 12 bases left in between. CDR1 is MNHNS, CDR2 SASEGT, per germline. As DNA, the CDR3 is TGTGCCAGCAGTGATTATAGGACAGCGAACACTGAAGCTTTCTTT. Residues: CASSDYRTANTEAFF.

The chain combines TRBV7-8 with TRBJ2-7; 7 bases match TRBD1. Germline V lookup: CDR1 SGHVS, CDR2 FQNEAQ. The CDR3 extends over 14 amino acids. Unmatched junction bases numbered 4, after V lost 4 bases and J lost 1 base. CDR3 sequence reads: CASSSDRESYEQYF. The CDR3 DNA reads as TGTGCCAGCAGCTCAGACAGGGAATCCTACGAGCAGTACTTC.

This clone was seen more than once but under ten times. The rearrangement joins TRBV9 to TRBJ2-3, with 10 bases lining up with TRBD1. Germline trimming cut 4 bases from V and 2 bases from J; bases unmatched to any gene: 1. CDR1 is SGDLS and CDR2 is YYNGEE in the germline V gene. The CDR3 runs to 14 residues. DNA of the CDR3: TGTGCCAGCAGCCGACAGGGGGCCACAGATACGCAGTATTTT. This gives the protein CASSRQGATDTQYF.

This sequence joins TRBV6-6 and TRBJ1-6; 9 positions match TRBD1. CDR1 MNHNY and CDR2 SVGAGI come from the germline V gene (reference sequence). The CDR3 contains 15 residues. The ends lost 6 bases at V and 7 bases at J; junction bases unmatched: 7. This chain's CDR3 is CASSLEGQGNSPLHF. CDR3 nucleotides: TGTGCCAGCAGCCTAGAGGGACAGGGAAATTCACCCCTCCACTTT.

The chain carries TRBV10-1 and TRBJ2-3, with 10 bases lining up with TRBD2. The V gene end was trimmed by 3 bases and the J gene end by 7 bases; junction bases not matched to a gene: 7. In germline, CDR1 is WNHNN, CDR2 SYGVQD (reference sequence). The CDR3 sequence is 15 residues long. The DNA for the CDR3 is TGCGCCAGCAGTGACCCGAGCGGGGGGGCTAATACGCAGTATTTT. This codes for CASSDPSGGANTQYF.

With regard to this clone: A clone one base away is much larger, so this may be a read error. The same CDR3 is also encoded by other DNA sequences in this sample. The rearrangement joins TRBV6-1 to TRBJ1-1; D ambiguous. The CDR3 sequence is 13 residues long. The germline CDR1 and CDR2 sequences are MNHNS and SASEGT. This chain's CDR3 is CASSFSGRTEAFF. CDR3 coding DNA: TGTGCCAGCAGTTTTTCAGGAAGGACTGAGGCTTTCTTT.

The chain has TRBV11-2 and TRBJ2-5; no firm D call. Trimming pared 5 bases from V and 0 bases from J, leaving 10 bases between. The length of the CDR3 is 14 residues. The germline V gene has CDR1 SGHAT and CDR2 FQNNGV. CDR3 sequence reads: CASSPLKDQETQYF. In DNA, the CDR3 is TGTGCCAGCAGCCCGCTTAAGGACCAAGAGACCCAGTACTTC.

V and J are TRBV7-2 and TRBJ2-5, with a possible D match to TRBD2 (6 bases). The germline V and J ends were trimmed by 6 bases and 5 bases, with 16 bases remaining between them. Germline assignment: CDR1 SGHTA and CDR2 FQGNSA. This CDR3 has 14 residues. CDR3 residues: CASSPGGAWETQYF. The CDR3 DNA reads TGTGCCAGCAGTCCTGGAGGGGCGTGGGAGACCCAGTACTTC.

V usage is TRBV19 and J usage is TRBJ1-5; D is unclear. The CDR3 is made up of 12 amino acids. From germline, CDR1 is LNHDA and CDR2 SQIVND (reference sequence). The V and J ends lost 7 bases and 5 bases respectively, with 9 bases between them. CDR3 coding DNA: TGTGCCAGTAAAGTGAGTGATCAGCCCCAGCATTTT. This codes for CASKVSDQPQHF.

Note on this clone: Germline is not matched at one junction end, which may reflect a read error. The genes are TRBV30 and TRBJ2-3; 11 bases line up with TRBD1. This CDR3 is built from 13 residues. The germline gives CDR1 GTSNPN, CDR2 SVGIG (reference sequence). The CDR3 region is CAWTGGNGGTQYF. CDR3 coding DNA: TGTGCTTGGACAGGGGGCAATGGTGGTACGCAGTATTTT.

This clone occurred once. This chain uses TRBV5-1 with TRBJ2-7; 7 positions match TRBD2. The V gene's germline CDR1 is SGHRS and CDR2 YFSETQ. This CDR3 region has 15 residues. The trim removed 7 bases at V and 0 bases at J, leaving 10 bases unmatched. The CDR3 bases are TGCGCCAGCGTCCCGGGGGAGGGCCGCTCCTACGAGCAGTACTTC. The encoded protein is CASVPGEGRSYEQYF.

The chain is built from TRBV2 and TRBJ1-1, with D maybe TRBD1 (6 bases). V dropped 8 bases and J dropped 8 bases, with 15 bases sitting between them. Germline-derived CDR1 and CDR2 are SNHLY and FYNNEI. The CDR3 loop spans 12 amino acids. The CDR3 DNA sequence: TGTGCCAGCCAGGTACAGGGCACCGAAGCTTTCTTT. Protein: CASQVQGTEAFF.

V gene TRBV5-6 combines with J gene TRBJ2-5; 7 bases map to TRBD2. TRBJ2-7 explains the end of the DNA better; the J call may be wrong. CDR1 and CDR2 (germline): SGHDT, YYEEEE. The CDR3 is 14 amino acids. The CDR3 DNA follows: TGTGCCAGCAGGCGCCTAGCGGCCTCCTACGAGCAGTACTTC. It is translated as CASRRLAASYEQYF.

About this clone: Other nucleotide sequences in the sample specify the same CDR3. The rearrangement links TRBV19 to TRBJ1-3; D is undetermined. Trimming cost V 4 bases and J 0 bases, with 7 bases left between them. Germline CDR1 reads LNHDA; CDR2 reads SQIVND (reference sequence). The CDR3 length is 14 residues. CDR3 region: CASSTDNSGNTIYF. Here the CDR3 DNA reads TGTGCCAGTAGTACCGACAACTCTGGAAACACCATATATTTT.

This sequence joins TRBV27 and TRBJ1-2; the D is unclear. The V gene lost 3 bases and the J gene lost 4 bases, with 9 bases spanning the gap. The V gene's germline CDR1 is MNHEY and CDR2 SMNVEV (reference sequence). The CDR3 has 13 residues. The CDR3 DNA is TGTGCCAGCAGTTTTGTTAGGTTCTATGGCTACACCTTC. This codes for CASSFVRFYGYTF.

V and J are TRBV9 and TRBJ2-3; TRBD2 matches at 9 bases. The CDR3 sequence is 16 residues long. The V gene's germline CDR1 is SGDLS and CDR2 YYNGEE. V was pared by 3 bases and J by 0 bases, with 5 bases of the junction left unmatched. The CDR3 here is CASSDVAGVSTDTQYF. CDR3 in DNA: TGTGCCAGCAGCGATGTAGCGGGAGTAAGCACAGATACGCAGTATTTT.

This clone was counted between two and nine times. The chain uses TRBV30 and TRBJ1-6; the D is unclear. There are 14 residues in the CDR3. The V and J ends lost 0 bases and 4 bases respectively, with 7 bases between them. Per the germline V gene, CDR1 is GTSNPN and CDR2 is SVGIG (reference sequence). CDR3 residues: CAWSVVQYNSPLHF. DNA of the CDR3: TGTGCCTGGAGTGTAGTACAGTATAATTCACCCCTCCACTTT.

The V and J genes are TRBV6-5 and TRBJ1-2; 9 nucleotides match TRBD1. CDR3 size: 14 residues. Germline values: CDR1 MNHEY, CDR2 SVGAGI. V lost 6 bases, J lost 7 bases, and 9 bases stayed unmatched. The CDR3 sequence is CASRPGTGRSGYTF. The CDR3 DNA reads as TGTGCCAGCAGACCAGGGACAGGGCGTTCTGGCTACACCTTC.

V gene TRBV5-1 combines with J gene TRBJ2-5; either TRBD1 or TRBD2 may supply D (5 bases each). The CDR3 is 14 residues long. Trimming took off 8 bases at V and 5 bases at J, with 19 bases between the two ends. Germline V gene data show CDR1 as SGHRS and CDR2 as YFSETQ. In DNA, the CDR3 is TGCGCCAGTGTCGCGATTGGGGGAGCTGAGACCCAGTACTTC. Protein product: CASVAIGGAETQYF.

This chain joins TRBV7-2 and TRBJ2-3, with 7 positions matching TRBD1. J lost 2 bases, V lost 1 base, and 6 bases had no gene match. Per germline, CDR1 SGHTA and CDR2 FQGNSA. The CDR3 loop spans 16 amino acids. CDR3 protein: CASSLGRTGPTDTQYF. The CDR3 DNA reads TGTGCCAGCAGCTTAGGGCGGACAGGTCCCACAGATACGCAGTATTTT.